This T cell receptor (beta chain) was sequenced for a study of T cell responses to AZD1222 COVID-19 vaccine. CDR3 length: 13 amino acids. V was pared by 3 bases and J by 6 bases, with 6 bases between. Overall study findings and caveats: Spike was spanned by vaccine-associated CD4 TCRs, with dominance at 160-218 and 743-854. Most donors were white British and more were female, and clonal diversity was possibly underestimated. AZD1222 recipients seropositive at baseline numbered only five to seven.

Concerning this clone: Its antigen is not identified.

Only in-frame clones appear in the TCRdb table, and some are missing; sequencing was by immunoSEQ multiplex PCR. The sample has more than 120,000 clones, about 90% seen once; the top ten hold 1.5% to 2%. Second doses that came at about 4 or about 12 weeks were put together. The gene calls are TRBV12-3 or TRBV12-4 and TRBJ1-6; D is ambiguous. The clonotype comes from an adult who received the AZD1222 COVID-19 vaccine. This sample comprised peripheral blood, obtained 28 days after the second AZD1222 dose. CDR3 coding DNA: TGTGCCAGCAGTTTGGTGGGTAATTCACCCCTCCACTTT. Translating it yields CASSLVGNSPLHF.